The 9 T cell receptor beta chains in this list originate from one sample, sequenced in a study of control samples from healthy donors and cancer patients. Only in-frame clones appear in the TCRdb table, and some are missing; sequencing was by immunoSEQ multiplex PCR. This table has about 89,000 clones, under 90% appearing once. Sequenced input: blood. These receptors all stem from a woman in her thirties or forties in good health.

The chain uses TRBV7-3 and TRBJ2-6; D is possibly TRBD1 (6 bases). V lost 2 bases to trimming and J lost 0 bases, with 14 bases between them. CDR1 and CDR2 (germline): SGHTA, FQGTGA. This CDR3 has 18 amino acids. The DNA of the CDR3 is TGTGCCAGCAGCTTAGGGCAGGGGACCCTCTCTGGGGCCAACGTCCTGACTTTC. The encoded protein is CASSLGQGTLSGANVLTF.

V gene TRBV19 combines with J gene TRBJ2-3, with D possibly TRBD1 on 6 matching bases. Germline V gives CDR1 LNHDA, CDR2 SQIVND (reference sequence). Trimming removed 3 bases from V and 1 base from J, with 8 bases in between. The CDR3 length is 14 residues. The CDR3 region has the DNA TGTGCCAGTAGTATCAGGGGTCGCACAGATACGCAGTATTTT. Its protein product is CASSIRGRTDTQYF. Variable domain in full (rest from reference TRBV19 and TRBJ2-3): DGGITQSPKYLFRKEGQNVTLSCEQNLNHDAMYWYRQDPGQGLRLIYYSQIVNDFQKGDIAEGYSVSREKKESFPLTVTSAQKNPTAFYLCASSIRGRTDTQYFGPGTRLTVL.

This clone was seen once. The chain employs TRBV2 and TRBJ1-2, with D hard to call. Trimming left V 5 bases short and J 0 bases short, with 13 bases between. The CDR3 contains 15 residues. Germline values: CDR1 SNHLY, CDR2 FYNNEI. CDR3 amino acids: CASSKDTASNYGYTF. CDR3 sequence (DNA): TGTGCCAGCAGTAAAGACACCGCCTCTAACTATGGCTACACCTTC.

This sequence joins TRBV9 and TRBJ1-2; D uncertain. V lost 4 bases and J lost 11, with 6 bases in between. The CDR3 totals 9 residues. Germline lookup yields CDR1 SGDLS and CDR2 YYNGEE. The CDR3: CASSPGYTF. The CDR3 DNA is TGTGCCAGCAGCCCGGGATACACCTTC.

The chain combines TRBV3-1 (or the pseudogene TRBV3-2) with TRBJ1-2, with 8 bases fitting TRBD1. The trim removed 0 bases at V and 5 bases at J, leaving 11 bases unmatched. Germline values: CDR1 LGHDT, CDR2 YNNKEL (reference sequence). The CDR3 runs 17 residues. CDR3 amino acids: CASSQDHRQGRGYGYTF. The CDR3 region has the DNA TGTGCCAGCAGCCAAGATCACCGACAGGGGCGGGGTTATGGCTACACCTTC.

The chain uses TRBV3-1 (or the pseudogene TRBV3-2) and TRBJ1-1; no reliable D call. The germline V gene has CDR1 LGHDT and CDR2 YNNKEL (reference sequence). The CDR3 sequence is 13 residues long. V lost 0 bases and J 2 bases, leaving 4 bases between the germline ends. The DNA for the CDR3 is TGTGCCAGCAGCCAAGACATAAACACTGAAGCTTTCTTT. Amino acids: CASSQDINTEAFF.

This clone was detected only once. This rearrangement joins TRBV10-1 to TRBJ2-7; D is ambiguous. The CDR3 length is 13 residues. Germline V gives CDR1 WNHNN, CDR2 SYGVQD (reference sequence). V lost 6 bases to trimming and J lost 3 bases, with 12 bases between them. The CDR3 DNA is TGCGCCAGCAGCCGGGCAGCTGGCTACGAGCAGTACTTC. This codes for CASSRAAGYEQYF.

The chain employs TRBV2 and TRBJ2-5; 8 nucleotides line up with TRBD2. The CDR3 is 15 amino acids. V dropped 3 bases and J dropped 0; count of bases not matched to a gene: 3. Germline CDR1 is SNHLY and CDR2 is FYNNEI. The CDR3 reads CASSDSGEDQETQYF. The CDR3 nucleotides read TGTGCCAGCAGTGATAGCGGGGAAGACCAAGAGACCCAGTACTTC.

This chain connects TRBV11-3 to TRBJ2-5; TRBD1 aligns across 7 bases. V shed 5 bases, J shed 4 bases, and the junction held 4 bases outside the gene matches. CDR1 and CDR2 from the germline V gene are SGHNT and YENEEA. The CDR3 is 13 amino acids. The CDR3 loop is CASSNTGAETQYF. CDR3 nucleotide sequence: TGTGCCAGCAGCAACACAGGGGCAGAGACCCAGTACTTC.